This entry concerns a single T cell receptor beta chain. The data derive from a study of blood T cell repertoires in COVID-19. Whole-study context: The United States, Italy and Spain were the sources of the acute and convalescent COVID-19 samples. Sample material is recorded as cDNA or gDNA derived from T cells, B-cell-depleted T cells, or PBMCs.

From germline, CDR1 is LGHDT and CDR2 YNNKEL (reference sequence). The CDR3 is 14 residues long. The ends were cut back, 9 bases at V and 4 bases at J, with 15 bases in the middle. The Seattle site enrolled patients during active infection and followed them longitudinally. How the authors handled the data: How many nucleated cells were present was estimated from reference gene primer amplification. The data were produced by immunoSEQ multiplex PCR, yet TCRdb's version contains in-frame clones alone and is incomplete. The DNA was the basis for D and trimming; V, J and clone size are from that table. The sample records a few hundred thousand clones, around nine tenths being singletons.

The TCR comes from a woman in her sixties with COVID-19, enrolled during active disease. The specimen sequenced was peripheral blood. This chain links TRBV3-1 (or the pseudogene TRBV3-2) with TRBJ2-2; tentative D call: TRBD2 (5 bases). CDR3: CASYSGSGTGELFF. For the CDR3, the DNA is TGTGCCAGTTATTCGGGCAGCGGCACCGGGGAGCTGTTTTTT.